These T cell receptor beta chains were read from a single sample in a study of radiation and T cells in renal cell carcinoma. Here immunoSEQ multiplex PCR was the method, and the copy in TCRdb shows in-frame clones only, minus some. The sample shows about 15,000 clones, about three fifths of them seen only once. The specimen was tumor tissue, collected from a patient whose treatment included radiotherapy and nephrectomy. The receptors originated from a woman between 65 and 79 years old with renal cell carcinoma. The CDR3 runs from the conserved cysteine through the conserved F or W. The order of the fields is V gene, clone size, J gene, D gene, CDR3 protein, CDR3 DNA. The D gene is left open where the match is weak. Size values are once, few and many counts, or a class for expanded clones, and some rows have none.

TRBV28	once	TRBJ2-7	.	CASSFRASSYEQYF	TGTGCCAGCAGTTTTCGGGCAAGCTCCTACGAGCAGTACTTC
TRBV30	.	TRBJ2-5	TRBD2	CAWRGGGPQYF	TGTGCCTGGAGGGGCGGGGGGCCCCAGTACTTC
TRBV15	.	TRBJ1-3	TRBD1	CATSRTGTNTIYF	TGTGCCACCAGCCGGACAGGGACAAACACCATATATTTT
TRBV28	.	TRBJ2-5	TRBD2	CASSTSGGKETQYF	TGTGCCAGTTCGACTAGCGGGGGAAAAGAGACCCAGTACTTC
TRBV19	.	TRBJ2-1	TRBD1	CASSGAGQGSYNEQFF	TGTGCCAGTAGCGGGGCGGGACAGGGCTCCTACAATGAGCAGTTCTTC
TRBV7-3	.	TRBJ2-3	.	CASSLKGRTSTDTQYF	TGTGCCAGCAGCTTAAAGGGCAGGACGTCCACAGATACGCAGTATTTT
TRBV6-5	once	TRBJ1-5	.	CASSGPDQPQHF	TGTGCCAGCAGTGGGCCAGATCAGCCCCAGCATTTT
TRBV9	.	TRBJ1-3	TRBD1	CASSLEGASYSGNTIYF	TGTGCCAGCAGTCTAGAGGGGGCTTCATACTCTGGAAACACCATATATTTT
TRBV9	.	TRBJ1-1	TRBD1	CASSVGQGANTEAFF	TGTGCCAGCAGCGTCGGACAGGGTGCGAATACTGAAGCTTTCTTT
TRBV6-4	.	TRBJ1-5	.	CASTSSKPQHF	TGTGCCAGCACCTCCAGTAAGCCCCAGCATTTT
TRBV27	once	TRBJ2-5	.	CASSNPYAQETQYF	TGTGCCAGCAGTAATCCGTACGCTCAAGAGACCCAGTACTTC
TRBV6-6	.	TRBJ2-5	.	CASSQGYQETQYF	TGTGCCAGCAGCCAGGGTTATCAAGAGACCCAGTACTTC
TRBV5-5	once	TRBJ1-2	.	CASSRTDTKRGYTF	TGTGCCAGCAGCCGGACCGACACTAAGAGGGGCTACACCTTC
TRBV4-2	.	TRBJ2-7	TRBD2	CASSPLGREAYEQYF	TGTGCCAGCAGCCCACTCGGGAGGGAGGCCTACGAGCAGTACTTC
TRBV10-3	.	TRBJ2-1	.	CAAGHHNEQFF	TGTGCCGCAGGGCATCACAATGAGCAGTTCTTC
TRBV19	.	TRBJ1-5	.	CASSMVFQPQHF	TGTGCCAGTAGTATGGTCTTTCAGCCCCAGCATTTT
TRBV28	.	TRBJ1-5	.	CASSLVGRLSNQPQHF	TGTGCCAGCAGTTTGGTGGGGCGATTGAGCAATCAGCCCCAGCATTTT
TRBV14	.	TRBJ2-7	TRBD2	CASSLATSGTYEQYF	TGTGCCAGCAGCCTTGCGACTAGCGGGACATACGAGCAGTACTTC
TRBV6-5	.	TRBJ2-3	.	CASSRATSTDTQYF	TGTGCCAGCAGTAGGGCGACTAGCACAGATACGCAGTATTTT
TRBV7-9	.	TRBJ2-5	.	CASSLASGLETQYF	TGTGCCAGCAGCTTAGCATCAGGGTTGGAGACCCAGTACTTC
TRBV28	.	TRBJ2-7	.	CASTSRGYEQYF	TGTGCCAGCACCTCCAGGGGCTACGAGCAGTACTTC
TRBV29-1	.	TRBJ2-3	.	CSVVAQRVDTQYF	TGCAGCGTCGTAGCCCAAAGGGTAGATACGCAGTATTTT
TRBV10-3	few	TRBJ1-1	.	CAISDSTGDTEAFF	TGTGCCATCAGTGACTCCACGGGTGACACTGAAGCTTTCTTT
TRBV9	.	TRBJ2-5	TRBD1	CASSGRQGFGETQYF	TGTGCCAGCAGCGGGCGACAGGGATTTGGAGAGACCCAGTACTTC
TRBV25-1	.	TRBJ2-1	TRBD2	CASSALADNEQFF	TGTGCCAGCTCCGCACTAGCGGACAATGAGCAGTTCTTC
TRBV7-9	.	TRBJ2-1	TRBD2	CASSSGTSGVGNEQFF	TGTGCCAGCAGCTCCGGGACTAGCGGAGTTGGAAATGAGCAGTTCTTC
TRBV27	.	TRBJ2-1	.	CASHDANNEQFF	TGTGCCAGCCACGACGCTAACAATGAGCAGTTCTTC
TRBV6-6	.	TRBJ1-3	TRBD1	CASRSDRGRNTIYF	TGTGCCAGCAGATCCGACAGGGGGCGAAACACCATATATTTT
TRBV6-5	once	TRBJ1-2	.	CASSKTGTYGYTF	TGTGCCAGCAGTAAAACAGGGACCTATGGCTACACCTTC
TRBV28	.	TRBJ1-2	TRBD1	CASSFLTDREYGYTF	TGTGCCAGCAGTTTTCTTACGGACAGGGAGTATGGCTACACCTTC
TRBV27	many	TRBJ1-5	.	CASSFRVDSNQPQHF	TGTGCCAGCAGTTTCAGGGTTGATAGCAATCAGCCCCAGCATTTT
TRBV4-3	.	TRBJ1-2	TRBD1	CASSQDRDSNYGYTF	TGCGCCAGCAGCCAAGATCGGGACAGCAACTATGGCTACACCTTC
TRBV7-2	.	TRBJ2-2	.	CASSLVDTGELFF	TGTGCCAGCAGCTTAGTGGACACCGGGGAGCTGTTTTTT
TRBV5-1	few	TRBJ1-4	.	CASSKQGTNEKLFF	TGCGCCAGCAGCAAACAGGGAACTAATGAAAAACTGTTTTTT
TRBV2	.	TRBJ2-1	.	CASRDVELRNEQFF	TGTGCCAGCAGGGATGTAGAACTTCGCAATGAGCAGTTCTTC
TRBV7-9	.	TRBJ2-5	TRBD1	CASSSQGLVRQETQYF	TGTGCCAGCAGCTCACAGGGGTTGGTACGGCAAGAGACCCAGTACTTC
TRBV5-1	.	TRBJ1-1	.	CASSLWDKTTEAFF	TGCGCCAGCAGCCTGTGGGACAAAACCACTGAAGCTTTCTTT
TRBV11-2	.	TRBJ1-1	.	CASSLGGGRNTEAFF	TGTGCCAGCAGCTTAGGGGGCGGAAGGAACACTGAAGCTTTCTTT
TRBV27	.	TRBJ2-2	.	CAVGANTGELFF	TGCGCAGTGGGCGCGAACACCGGGGAGCTGTTTTTT